One sample yielded the 20 T cell receptor beta chains listed below, sequenced in a study of blood T cell repertoires in COVID-19. Profiled with immunoSEQ multiplex PCR; TCRdb holds only in-frame clones, not every one. The sample lists about 170,000 clones; about four fifths were seen once. The sequenced sample consisted of peripheral blood. Receptor source: a man aged 18 to 30 with active or convalescent COVID-19.

A remark on this clone: The same CDR3 arises from other DNA sequences in this sample as well. The V call is TRBV11-2, the J call TRBJ2-1; TRBD2 might be the D (6 bases). Germline assignment: CDR1 SGHAT and CDR2 FQNNGV. V lost 4 bases and J 10 bases, leaving 8 bases between the germline ends. The CDR3 length is 11 residues. The DNA of the CDR3 is TGTGCCAGCAGCTATGGGGGGGAGCAGTTCTTC. This codes for CASSYGGEQFF.

The chain uses TRBV5-1 and TRBJ1-5; tentative D call: TRBD1 (5 bases). This CDR3 is built from 15 residues. V was shortened by 4 bases and J by 5 bases, with 16 bases between the two germline ends. Germline lookup yields CDR1 SGHRS and CDR2 YFSETQ. CDR3 in amino acids: CASSPGGRADQPQHF. For the CDR3, the DNA is TGCGCCAGCAGCCCAGGTGGCAGGGCGGATCAGCCCCAGCATTTT.

V gene TRBV6-5 combines with J gene TRBJ2-7; D possibly corresponds to TRBD1 (6 bases). The ends were cut back, 6 bases at V and 0 bases at J, with 15 bases in the middle. The CDR3 has 15 amino acids. Germline V gene sequence: CDR1 MNHEY, CDR2 SVGAGI. The CDR3 sequence is CASSRWDKSSYEQYF. CDR3 in DNA: TGTGCCAGCAGCCGATGGGACAAGAGCTCCTACGAGCAGTACTTC.

The chain joins TRBV13 to TRBJ1-3; 8 bases line up with TRBD1. Germline V lookup: CDR1 PRHDT, CDR2 FYEKMQ (reference sequence). This CDR3 spans 15 amino acids. V lost 4 bases to trimming and J lost 4 bases; unmatched junction nucleotides: 6. As DNA, the CDR3 is TGTGCCAGCAGCTCCGGACAGGGCGTAGGAAACACCATATATTTT. Translated: CASSSGQGVGNTIYF.

In nucleotides, the CDR3 is TGTGCCAGCAGCTTGTCCGGGACGGGGGGCGAGCAGTACTTC. Protein sequence: CASSLSGTGGEQYF. The chain is built from TRBV7-6 and TRBJ2-7; 7 bases are a match to TRBD2. The V and J ends lost 3 bases and 6 bases, in that order; junction bases with no gene match: 8. CDR1 SGHVS and CDR2 FNYEAQ come from the germline V gene. CDR3 length: 14 amino acids.

This clone was observed a single time. The chain carries TRBV24-1 and TRBJ2-1; 15 nucleotides align to TRBD2. This CDR3 spans 16 amino acids. Germline V gives CDR1 KGHDR, CDR2 SFDVKD. Trimming removed 4 bases from V and 8 bases from J; junction bases left unmatched: 5. CDR3 region: CATSDPGLAGGYEQFF. The CDR3, as DNA: TGTGCCACCAGTGACCCGGGACTAGCGGGAGGTTATGAGCAGTTCTTC.

Only a few counts were recorded for this clone. The chain has TRBV2 and TRBJ2-4, with 13 bases aligning to TRBD2. CDR1 is SNHLY, CDR2 FYNNEI, per germline. The length of the CDR3 is 16 residues. V shed 8 bases and J 2 bases; nucleotides not matched to a gene: 6. The CDR3 reads CASWETSGRTKNIQYF. The CDR3 DNA reads as TGTGCCAGCTGGGAGACTAGCGGGAGGACCAAAAACATTCAGTACTTC.

The gene calls are TRBV6-4 and TRBJ2-3, with D possibly being TRBD2 (5 bases). CDR1 is MRHNA and CDR2 is SNTAGT in the germline V gene. Trimming cost V 0 bases and J 0 bases, with 10 bases left between them. The CDR3 totals 16 residues. The CDR3 bases are TGTGCCAGCAGTGACTCGAGCGGTCATAGCACAGATACGCAGTATTTT. This gives the protein CASSDSSGHSTDTQYF.

The chain carries TRBV6-6 and TRBJ1-2, with 7 bases aligning to TRBD1. Unmatched junction bases numbered 4, after V lost 6 bases and J lost 0 bases. Germline lookup yields CDR1 MNHNY and CDR2 SVGAGI (reference sequence). CDR3 length: 14 residues. CDR3 bases: TGTGCCAGCAGCCAGGGGGGAGCTAACTATGGCTACACCTTC. It translates to CASSQGGANYGYTF.

This rearrangement joins TRBV5-1 to TRBJ2-1, with 14 bases matching TRBD2. The CDR3 extends over 15 amino acids. Per germline, CDR1 SGHRS and CDR2 YFSETQ. After removal of 5 bases from V and 10 bases from J, the junction contained 8 bases not matched to a gene. The CDR3 nucleotides are TGCGCCAGCAGTCCCGGGACTAGCGGGGGTTGGGAGCAGTTCTTC. This sequence encodes CASSPGTSGGWEQFF.

The chain couples TRBV9 to TRBJ2-3; TRBD2 might be the D (5 bases). The CDR3 extends over 14 amino acids. Germline V gene lookup returns CDR1 SGDLS and CDR2 YYNGEE. Deletions cut 4 bases from V and 5 bases from J, with 14 bases between. CDR3 protein: CASSPDSMVDTQYF. The CDR3 DNA is TGTGCCAGCAGCCCGGACTCGATGGTAGATACGCAGTATTTT.

This chain uses TRBV4-2 with TRBJ2-3; TRBD1 matches 8 bases. CDR1 and CDR2 (germline): LGHNA, YNFKEQ. The CDR3 contains 16 residues. V trimming: 0 bases; J trimming: 3 bases; junction bases outside the gene matches: 5. The chain's CDR3 is CASSQEQDRETDTQYF. CDR3 nucleotides: TGTGCCAGCAGCCAAGAGCAGGACAGGGAAACAGATACGCAGTATTTT.

The chain employs TRBV5-5 and TRBJ1-2, with D maybe TRBD1 (6 bases). This CDR3 has 13 amino acids. V gave up 5 bases and J gave up 6 bases, with 14 bases separating them. Germline lookup yields CDR1 SGHKS and CDR2 YYEKEE (reference sequence). The CDR3 is CASSTGLRNGYTF. DNA of the CDR3: TGTGCCAGCAGTACAGGGTTAAGGAATGGCTACACCTTC.

In its sample, this clone was seen once. CDR3 sequence (DNA): TGTGCCAGCAGCCAAGATCCCATGACTAGCGGGGGGGTGAACACCGGGGAGCTGTTTTTT. Protein product: CASSQDPMTSGGVNTGELFF. The chain links TRBV4-2 to TRBJ2-2; 14 bases agree with TRBD2. The trim removed 0 bases at V and 1 base at J, leaving 7 bases unmatched. The germline V gene has CDR1 LGHNA and CDR2 YNFKEQ. The CDR3 is 20 residues long.

This chain joins TRBV7-2 and TRBJ2-5; 9 nucleotides match TRBD2. CDR1 and CDR2 from the germline V gene are SGHTA and FQGNSA. After removal of 3 bases from V and 5 bases from J, the junction contained 10 bases not matched to a gene. The CDR3 covers 16 residues. The CDR3, as DNA: TGTGCCAGCAGCTTCTGGGTAGCGGGAGTCGGTGAGACCCAGTACTTC. This sequence encodes CASSFWVAGVGETQYF.

This chain connects TRBV21-1 to TRBJ2-2; the table names TRBD1, a call not compared with the DNA. TRBV21-1 is a pseudogene segment. The CDR3 length is 16 residues. DNA for the CDR3: TGTGCCAGCAGCCCCCTGGCACAATCGAACACCGGGGAGCTGTTTTTT. Translation gives CASSPLAQSNTGELFF.

CDR3 sequence (DNA): TGTGCCAGCAGCCAAAACAGTCAAGAGACCCAGTACTTC. Protein product: CASSQNSQETQYF. The rearrangement uses TRBV4-2 and TRBJ2-5; D gene ambiguous. This CDR3 has 13 residues. The germline CDR1 and CDR2 sequences are LGHNA and YNFKEQ. V lost 2 bases to trimming and J lost 2 bases, with 6 bases between them.

This rearrangement joins TRBV6-5 to TRBJ2-3; 13 positions agree with TRBD2. Germline lookup yields CDR1 MNHEY and CDR2 SVGAGI. V shed 7 bases, J shed 3 bases, and the junction held 4 bases outside the gene matches. The CDR3 runs to 15 residues. CDR3: CASTRLAGGTDTQYF. The CDR3 region has the DNA TGTGCCAGCACTAGACTAGCGGGGGGAACAGATACGCAGTATTTT.

J is TRBJ2-7 and V is TRBV19; 7 bases are a match to TRBD1. Trimming at V came to 4 bases and at J to 4 bases, leaving 10 bases not matched to a gene. Germline CDR1 LNHDA, CDR2 SQIVND (reference sequence). This CDR3 has 15 residues. The CDR3 loop is CASSSWTGPRYEQYF. DNA of the CDR3: TGTGCCAGTAGTAGTTGGACAGGCCCTCGGTACGAGCAGTACTTC.

This chain links TRBV5-1 with TRBJ2-5; D perhaps matches TRBD1 (6 bases). With 4 bases removed from V and 2 bases from J, the gap between germline ends came to 12 bases. Germline V gives CDR1 SGHRS, CDR2 YFSETQ. The CDR3 extends over 14 amino acids. The CDR3 reads CASSEGVEQETQYF. The CDR3 DNA reads TGCGCCAGCAGCGAGGGGGTAGAACAAGAGACCCAGTACTTC.